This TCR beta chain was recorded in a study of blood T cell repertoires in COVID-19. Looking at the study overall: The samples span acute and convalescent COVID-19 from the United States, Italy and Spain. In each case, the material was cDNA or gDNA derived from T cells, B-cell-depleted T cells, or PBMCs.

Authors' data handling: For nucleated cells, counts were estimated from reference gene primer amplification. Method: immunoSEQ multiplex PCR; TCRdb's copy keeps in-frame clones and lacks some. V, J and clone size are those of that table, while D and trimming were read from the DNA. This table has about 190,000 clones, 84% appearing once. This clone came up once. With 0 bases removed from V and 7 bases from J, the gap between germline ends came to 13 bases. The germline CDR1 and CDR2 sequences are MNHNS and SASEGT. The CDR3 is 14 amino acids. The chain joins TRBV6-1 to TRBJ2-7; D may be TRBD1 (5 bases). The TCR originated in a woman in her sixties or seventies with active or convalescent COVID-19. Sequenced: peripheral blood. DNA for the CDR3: TGTGCCAGCAGTGAAGCCGCCAGGGTACGGGAGCAGTACTTC. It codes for CASSEAARVREQYF.